A selection of T cell receptor beta chains follows, all from one sample in a study of graft-versus-host responses after intestinal transplantation. Here immunoSEQ multiplex PCR was the method, and the copy in TCRdb shows in-frame clones only, minus some. The sample carries more than 13,000 clones, roughly 32% recorded once. This material consisted of alloreactive CD8+ T cells from a mixed lymphocyte reaction culture, taken before intestinal transplant. These TCRs come from a human patient who received an intestinal transplant. Each CDR3 is given with its conserved first and last residue. D genes are given only for firm matches. The size of a clone is reported for some rows only, either as once, few or many, or as a class for expanded clones.

clone_size: .; j_call: TRBJ1-1; v_call: TRBV5-1; d_call: .; cdr3_aa: CASSLGPTGAVSMNTEAFF; cdr3_nt: TGCGCCAGCAGCCTTGGCCCGACGGGGGCGGTAAGCATGAACACTGAAGCTTTCTTT
clone_size: .; j_call: TRBJ2-1; v_call: TRBV15; d_call: TRBD2; cdr3_aa: CATSRDLGGGPYNEQFF; cdr3_nt: TGTGCCACCAGCAGAGATCTGGGCGGGGGGCCGTACAATGAGCAGTTCTTC
clone_size: .; j_call: TRBJ1-5; v_call: TRBV6-5; d_call: .; cdr3_aa: CANPPRQPQHF; cdr3_nt: TGTGCCAACCCCCCGCGTCAGCCCCAGCATTTT
clone_size: .; j_call: TRBJ1-4; v_call: TRBV5-1; d_call: .; cdr3_aa: CASSLANRGGEKLFF; cdr3_nt: TGCGCCAGCAGCTTGGCCAACCGAGGAGGTGAAAAACTGTTTTTT
clone_size: few; j_call: TRBJ2-5; v_call: TRBV11-2; d_call: .; cdr3_aa: CASSLGALGTPGTQYF; cdr3_nt: TGTGCCAGCAGCTTAGGGGCCCTGGGAACCCCTGGGACCCAGTACTTC
clone_size: few; j_call: TRBJ1-5; v_call: TRBV6-6; d_call: .; cdr3_aa: CASSYRDVSNQPQHF; cdr3_nt: TGTGCCAGCAGCTACAGGGATGTTAGCAATCAGCCCCAGCATTTT
clone_size: .; j_call: TRBJ2-5; v_call: TRBV6-5; d_call: .; cdr3_aa: CASRPTFGDQETQYF; cdr3_nt: TGTGCCAGCAGGCCTACTTTCGGGGATCAAGAGACCCAGTACTTC
clone_size: .; j_call: TRBJ1-2; v_call: TRBV28; d_call: .; cdr3_aa: CASSWSIYGYTF; cdr3_nt: TGTGCCAGCAGTTGGAGCATCTATGGCTACACCTTC
clone_size: .; j_call: TRBJ2-1; v_call: TRBV11-3; d_call: TRBD2; cdr3_aa: CASSPFMWTSGSYNEQFF; cdr3_nt: TGTGCCAGCAGCCCCTTTATGTGGACTAGCGGCTCCTACAATGAGCAGTTCTTC
clone_size: .; j_call: TRBJ2-7; v_call: TRBV9; d_call: .; cdr3_aa: CASSADTLGVYEQYF; cdr3_nt: TGTGCCAGCAGCGCCGACACCCTTGGGGTCTACGAGCAGTACTTC
clone_size: few; j_call: TRBJ2-7; v_call: TRBV28; d_call: .; cdr3_aa: CASSPRPGKDEQYF; cdr3_nt: TGTGCCAGCAGTCCCCGACCAGGGAAGGACGAGCAGTACTTC
clone_size: .; j_call: TRBJ2-7; v_call: TRBV4-1; d_call: .; cdr3_aa: CASSPPGGPYEQYF; cdr3_nt: TGCGCCAGCAGCCCCCCTGGGGGGCCCTACGAGCAGTACTTC
clone_size: .; j_call: TRBJ2-1; v_call: TRBV4-1; d_call: .; cdr3_aa: CASSQAPQSGEQFF; cdr3_nt: TGCGCCAGCAGCCAAGCCCCCCAGTCCGGTGAGCAGTTCTTC
clone_size: .; j_call: TRBJ1-2; v_call: TRBV7-6; d_call: .; cdr3_aa: CASSLGPTPNYGYTF; cdr3_nt: TGTGCCAGCAGCTTAGGTCCGACACCAAACTATGGCTACACCTTC
clone_size: few; j_call: TRBJ2-1; v_call: TRBV9; d_call: .; cdr3_aa: CASSLDPNEQFF; cdr3_nt: TGTGCCAGCAGCCTCGACCCGAATGAGCAGTTCTTC
clone_size: .; j_call: TRBJ2-7; v_call: TRBV27; d_call: .; cdr3_aa: CAGPEQYF; cdr3_nt: TGTGCCGGACCCGAGCAGTACTTC
clone_size: .; j_call: TRBJ2-5; v_call: TRBV6-6; d_call: TRBD2; cdr3_aa: CASSFGLGGETQYF; cdr3_nt: TGTGCCAGCAGTTTCGGACTAGGCGGGGAGACCCAGTACTTC
clone_size: once; j_call: TRBJ2-7; v_call: TRBV9; d_call: TRBD2; cdr3_aa: CASSVGGGSDEQYF; cdr3_nt: TGTGCCAGCAGCGTAGGGGGCGGGAGCGACGAGCAGTACTTC
clone_size: few; j_call: TRBJ2-3; v_call: TRBV9; d_call: .; cdr3_aa: CASSLQGGADTQYF; cdr3_nt: TGTGCCAGCAGCCTTCAGGGGGGCGCAGATACGCAGTATTTT
clone_size: few; j_call: TRBJ2-3; v_call: TRBV5-1; d_call: .; cdr3_aa: CASSLGEGTDTQYF; cdr3_nt: TGCGCCAGCAGCTTAGGGGAAGGCACAGATACGCAGTATTTT
clone_size: .; j_call: TRBJ2-5; v_call: TRBV6-6; d_call: .; cdr3_aa: CASSYSSGIQETQYF; cdr3_nt: TGTGCCAGCAGTTACTCGTCAGGGATTCAAGAGACCCAGTACTTC
clone_size: few; j_call: TRBJ1-2; v_call: TRBV5-1; d_call: TRBD1; cdr3_aa: CATGQEPFYGYTF; cdr3_nt: TGCGCCACCGGACAGGAGCCTTTCTATGGCTACACCTTC
clone_size: .; j_call: TRBJ2-7; v_call: TRBV14; d_call: TRBD1; cdr3_aa: CASSQGQGESYEQYF; cdr3_nt: TGTGCCAGCAGCCAAGGACAGGGGGAATCCTACGAGCAGTACTTC
clone_size: .; j_call: TRBJ2-3; v_call: TRBV11-2; d_call: TRBD1; cdr3_aa: CASSDIQGDSTDTQYF; cdr3_nt: TGTGCCAGCAGCGACATACAGGGGGATAGCACAGATACGCAGTATTTT
clone_size: .; j_call: TRBJ2-6; v_call: TRBV29-1; d_call: TRBD1; cdr3_aa: CSVSDRAGANVLTF; cdr3_nt: TGCAGCGTTTCCGACAGGGCTGGGGCCAACGTCCTGACTTTC
clone_size: medium-sized; j_call: TRBJ2-7; v_call: TRBV27; d_call: .; cdr3_aa: CASSFGRNYEQYF; cdr3_nt: TGTGCCAGCAGTTTCGGCAGAAATTACGAGCAGTACTTC
clone_size: few; j_call: TRBJ2-1; v_call: TRBV9; d_call: .; cdr3_aa: CASSVTLSSPQFF; cdr3_nt: TGTGCCAGCAGCGTAACGCTTTCCAGCCCGCAGTTCTTC
clone_size: .; j_call: TRBJ1-2; v_call: TRBV4-3; d_call: .; cdr3_aa: CASSQGRGPLGDYTF; cdr3_nt: TGCGCCAGCAGCCAAGGCAGGGGACCATTGGGTGACTACACCTTC
clone_size: .; j_call: TRBJ2-5; v_call: TRBV6-1; d_call: .; cdr3_aa: CASRGMSEETQYF; cdr3_nt: TGTGCCAGCAGGGGGATGAGTGAAGAGACCCAGTACTTC
clone_size: .; j_call: TRBJ1-2; v_call: TRBV6-1; d_call: .; cdr3_aa: CASRNGGVYGYTF; cdr3_nt: TGTGCCAGCAGGAATGGGGGGGTATATGGCTACACCTTC
clone_size: .; j_call: TRBJ2-2; v_call: TRBV27; d_call: .; cdr3_aa: CASSFGTNTGELFF; cdr3_nt: TGTGCCAGCAGTTTCGGGACGAACACCGGGGAGCTGTTTTTT
clone_size: few; j_call: TRBJ2-1; v_call: TRBV7-2; d_call: TRBD2; cdr3_aa: CASSLSGGAYNEQFF; cdr3_nt: TGTGCCAGCAGCCTTAGCGGGGGGGCCTACAATGAGCAGTTCTTC
clone_size: .; j_call: TRBJ2-2; v_call: TRBV19; d_call: TRBD2; cdr3_aa: CASSTLLVAGRNTGELFF; cdr3_nt: TGTGCCAGTAGTACCCTTCTCGTAGCGGGACGGAACACCGGGGAGCTGTTTTTT
clone_size: .; j_call: TRBJ2-7; v_call: TRBV4-1; d_call: .; cdr3_aa: CASSQYQGAYEQYF; cdr3_nt: TGCGCCAGCAGCCAATATCAGGGCGCCTACGAGCAGTACTTC
clone_size: .; j_call: TRBJ1-1; v_call: TRBV12-2; d_call: .; cdr3_aa: CASRFGGRGALHTEAFF; cdr3_nt: TGTGCAAGTCGCTTCGGAGGCAGGGGGGCATTACACACTGAAGCTTTCTTT
clone_size: .; j_call: TRBJ2-7; v_call: TRBV7-8; d_call: .; cdr3_aa: CASSLQDEQYF; cdr3_nt: TGTGCCAGCAGCTTGCAGGACGAGCAGTACTTC
clone_size: .; j_call: TRBJ1-6; v_call: TRBV4-2; d_call: .; cdr3_aa: CASSQDRLAGGWSPLHF; cdr3_nt: TGTGCCAGCAGCCAAGATAGGCTGGCGGGGGGATGGTCACCCCTCCACTTT
clone_size: .; j_call: TRBJ1-2; v_call: TRBV6-6; d_call: .; cdr3_aa: CASGFGFPTTYGYTF; cdr3_nt: TGTGCCAGCGGATTCGGGTTCCCCACCACTTATGGCTACACCTTC
clone_size: medium-sized; j_call: TRBJ1-1; v_call: TRBV11-2; d_call: .; cdr3_aa: CASSPLVGTVNMNTEAFF; cdr3_nt: TGTGCCAGCAGCCCGCTCGTGGGGACGGTTAACATGAACACTGAAGCTTTCTTT
clone_size: medium-sized; j_call: TRBJ1-2; v_call: TRBV7-9; d_call: TRBD1; cdr3_aa: CASSSSTGGDGGYTF; cdr3_nt: TGTGCCAGCAGCAGCTCGACAGGGGGCGATGGCGGCTACACCTTC
clone_size: .; j_call: TRBJ2-1; v_call: TRBV4-2; d_call: TRBD2; cdr3_aa: CASSQEVLTGGPYEQFF; cdr3_nt: TGTGCCAGCAGCCAAGAAGTATTGACGGGGGGGCCTTATGAGCAGTTCTTC
clone_size: few; j_call: TRBJ1-1; v_call: TRBV5-4; d_call: TRBD1; cdr3_aa: CASSGRGLNTEAFF; cdr3_nt: TGTGCCAGCAGCGGGAGGGGGCTGAACACTGAAGCTTTCTTT
clone_size: few; j_call: TRBJ1-1; v_call: TRBV6-1; d_call: .; cdr3_aa: CASSWTGQGAFF; cdr3_nt: TGTGCCAGCAGCTGGACGGGCCAGGGCGCTTTCTTT
clone_size: .; j_call: TRBJ1-5; v_call: TRBV7-9; d_call: .; cdr3_aa: CASSLSYSNQPQHF; cdr3_nt: TGTGCCAGCAGCTTGAGTTATAGCAATCAGCCCCAGCATTTT
clone_size: .; j_call: TRBJ2-1; v_call: TRBV7-8; d_call: TRBD2; cdr3_aa: CASSLSPGLAGEYNEQFF; cdr3_nt: TGTGCCAGCAGCTTATCCCCGGGACTAGCGGGGGAATACAATGAGCAGTTCTTC
clone_size: medium-sized; j_call: TRBJ1-2; v_call: TRBV12-5; d_call: .; cdr3_aa: CASGSPREGFDYGYTF; cdr3_nt: TGTGCTAGTGGCTCACCCAGGGAAGGCTTTGACTATGGCTACACCTTC
clone_size: medium-sized; j_call: TRBJ1-5; v_call: TRBV7-9; d_call: .; cdr3_aa: CASSLGDYRDFGNQPQHF; cdr3_nt: TGTGCCAGCAGCTTAGGGGATTACAGGGATTTTGGCAATCAGCCCCAGCATTTT
clone_size: medium-sized; j_call: TRBJ1-4; v_call: TRBV6-1; d_call: .; cdr3_aa: CASSEALGGVLTNEKLFF; cdr3_nt: TGTGCCAGCAGTGAAGCTTTGGGGGGCGTTTTGACTAATGAAAAACTGTTTTTT
clone_size: .; j_call: TRBJ2-1; v_call: TRBV5-6; d_call: .; cdr3_aa: CASSLLDNEQFF; cdr3_nt: TGTGCCAGCAGCTTATTAGACAATGAGCAGTTCTTC
clone_size: medium-sized; j_call: TRBJ2-7; v_call: TRBV4-1; d_call: TRBD2; cdr3_aa: CASSQVGGRGFSSYEQYF; cdr3_nt: TGCGCCAGCAGCCAAGTCGGAGGGAGGGGATTTAGCTCCTACGAGCAGTACTTC
clone_size: few; j_call: TRBJ2-3; v_call: TRBV27; d_call: .; cdr3_aa: CASSFVGGADTQYF; cdr3_nt: TGTGCCAGCAGTTTTGTGGGGGGAGCAGATACGCAGTATTTT
clone_size: few; j_call: TRBJ1-3; v_call: TRBV6-1; d_call: TRBD1; cdr3_aa: CASSSTGENTIYF; cdr3_nt: TGTGCCAGCAGTTCGACAGGGGAAAACACCATATATTTT
clone_size: .; j_call: TRBJ1-3; v_call: TRBV7-6; d_call: .; cdr3_aa: CASSLGGILSGNTIYF; cdr3_nt: TGTGCCAGCAGCTTAGGGGGGATCCTCTCTGGAAACACCATATATTTT
clone_size: few; j_call: TRBJ2-7; v_call: TRBV5-4; d_call: TRBD1; cdr3_aa: CASSSYRGLWPEQYF; cdr3_nt: TGTGCCAGCAGCTCTTACAGGGGGCTATGGCCCGAGCAGTACTTC